The clone carrying this T cell receptor (beta chain) came up many times. Antigen unknown. This entry comes from a study of T-cell reconstitution after alpha-beta-depleted transplantation in children. Study-level points and caveats: Two months or so post-transplant, alpha-beta T cells reportedly derived from several hundred expanded graft clones.

TCRbeta library preparation incorporated unique molecular identifiers. TCRdb itself ran the PCR reads through MiXCR, one entry per CDR3 protein. The sample holds under 20,000 distinct CDR3 sequences, over 10% seen once. Trimming stripped 2 bases from V and 7 bases from J, with 30 bases between. The CDR3 runs to 20 residues. CDR1 SGHAT and CDR2 FQDESV come from the germline V gene (reference sequence). Source: PBMCs, mostly from graft donor cells, taken 60 days after TCRalphabeta/CD19-depleted stem cell transplant. The chain employs TRBV11-1 and TRBJ2-1, with D unclear. The TCR sequence derives from a female patient aged 2-15 years who had a stem cell transplant for congenital amegakaryocytic thrombocytopenia, so the T cells may come from the graft donor. This CDR3 reads CASSLHSGWAAQPRLNEQFF. Here the CDR3 DNA reads TGTGCCAGCAGCTTACATTCTGGGTGGGCAGCTCAACCGCGTCTAAATGAGCAGTTCTTC.